This record concerns one TCR beta chain sequence. V lost 6 bases and J lost 6, with 13 bases in between. CDR3 length equals 13 residues. Per the germline V gene, CDR1 is SGHTA and CDR2 is FQGNSA. This specimen comes from a study of blood T cell repertoires in COVID-19. Study context: Acute and convalescent COVID-19 specimens originated in the United States, Italy and Spain.

Some clones are missing from TCRdb's copy, which holds only in-frame ones; the method was immunoSEQ multiplex PCR. Among approximately 130,000 clones listed, 75% to 90% were seen once. The chain uses TRBV7-2 and TRBJ2-3; D might be TRBD2 (7 bases). Sequencing was performed on peripheral blood. The sequence came from a human donor in a cohort sampled during active COVID-19. The CDR3 loop is CASRPGGRDTQYF. In nucleotides, the CDR3 is TGTGCCAGCAGGCCGGGGGGCCGCGATACGCAGTATTTT.